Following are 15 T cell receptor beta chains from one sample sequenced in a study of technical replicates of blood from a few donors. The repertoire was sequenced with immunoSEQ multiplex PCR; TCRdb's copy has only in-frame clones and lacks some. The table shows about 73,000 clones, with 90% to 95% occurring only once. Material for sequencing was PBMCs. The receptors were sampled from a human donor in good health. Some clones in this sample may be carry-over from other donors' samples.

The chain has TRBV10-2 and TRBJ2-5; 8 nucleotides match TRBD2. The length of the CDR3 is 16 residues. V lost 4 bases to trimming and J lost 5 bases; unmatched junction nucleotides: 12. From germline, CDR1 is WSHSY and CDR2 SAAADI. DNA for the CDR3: TGCGCCAGCAGTGCCCTTAGGGCGGGGGGCACGGAGACCCAGTACTTC. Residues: CASSALRAGGTETQYF.

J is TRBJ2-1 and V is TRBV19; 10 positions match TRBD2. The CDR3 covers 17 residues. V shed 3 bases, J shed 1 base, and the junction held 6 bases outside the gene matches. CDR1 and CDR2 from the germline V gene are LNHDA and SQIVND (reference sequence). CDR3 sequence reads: CASSMSASGGSYNEQFF. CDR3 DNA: TGTGCCAGTAGTATGTCGGCTAGCGGGGGTTCCTACAATGAGCAGTTCTTC.

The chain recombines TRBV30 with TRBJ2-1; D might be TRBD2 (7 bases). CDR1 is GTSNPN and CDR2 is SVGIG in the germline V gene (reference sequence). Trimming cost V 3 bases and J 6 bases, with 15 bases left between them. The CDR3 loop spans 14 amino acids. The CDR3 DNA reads TGTGCCTGGAGAAGGGGGGGCCCCGGCAATGAGCAGTTCTTC. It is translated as CAWRRGGPGNEQFF.

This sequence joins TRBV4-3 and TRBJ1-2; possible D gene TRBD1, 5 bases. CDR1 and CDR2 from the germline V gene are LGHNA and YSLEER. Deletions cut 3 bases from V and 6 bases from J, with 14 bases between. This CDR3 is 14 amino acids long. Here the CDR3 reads CASSQRGLRNGYTF. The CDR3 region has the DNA TGCGCCAGCAGCCAGCGGGGCCTTAGGAATGGCTACACCTTC.

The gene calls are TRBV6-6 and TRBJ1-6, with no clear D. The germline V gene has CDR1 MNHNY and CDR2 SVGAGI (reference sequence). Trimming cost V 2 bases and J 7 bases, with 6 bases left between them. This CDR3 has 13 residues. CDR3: CASSYGQNSPLHF. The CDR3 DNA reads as TGTGCCAGCAGTTACGGGCAAAATTCACCCCTCCACTTT.

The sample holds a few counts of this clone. The CDR3 region has the DNA TGTGCCAGCACCCGGGGGGGTATGAGCAATCAGCCCCAGCATTTT. This sequence encodes CASTRGGMSNQPQHF. The chain links TRBV28 to TRBJ1-5; tentative D call: TRBD1 (5 bases). V lost 7 bases, J lost 1 base, and 14 bases lay in between. Germline CDR1 is MDHEN and CDR2 is SYDVKM. This CDR3 has 15 residues.

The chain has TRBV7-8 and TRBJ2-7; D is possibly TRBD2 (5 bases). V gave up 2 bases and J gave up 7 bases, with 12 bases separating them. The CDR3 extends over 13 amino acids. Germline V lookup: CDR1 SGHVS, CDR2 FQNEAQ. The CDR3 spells CASSLNSRGEQYF. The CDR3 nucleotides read TGTGCCAGCAGCTTAAACAGCCGAGGGGAGCAGTACTTC.

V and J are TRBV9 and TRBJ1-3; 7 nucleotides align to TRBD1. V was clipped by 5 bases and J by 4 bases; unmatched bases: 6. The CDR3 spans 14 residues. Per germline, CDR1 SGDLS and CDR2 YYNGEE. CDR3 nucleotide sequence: TGTGCCAGCAGTCAGGGGGGATCAGGAAACACCATATATTTT. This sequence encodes CASSQGGSGNTIYF.

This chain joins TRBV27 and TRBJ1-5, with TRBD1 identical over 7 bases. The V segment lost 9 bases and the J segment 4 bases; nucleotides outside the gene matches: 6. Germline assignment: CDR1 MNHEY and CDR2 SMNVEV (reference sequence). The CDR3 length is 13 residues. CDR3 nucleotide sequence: TGTGCCAGGATGACAGGGTCAAATCAGCCCCAGCATTTT. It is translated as CARMTGSNQPQHF.

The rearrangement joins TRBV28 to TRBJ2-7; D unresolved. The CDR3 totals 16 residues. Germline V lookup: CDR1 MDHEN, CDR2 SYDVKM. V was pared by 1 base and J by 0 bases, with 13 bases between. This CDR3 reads CASSLFGGSSSYEQYF. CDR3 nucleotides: TGTGCCAGCAGTTTATTCGGCGGCTCAAGCTCCTACGAGCAGTACTTC.

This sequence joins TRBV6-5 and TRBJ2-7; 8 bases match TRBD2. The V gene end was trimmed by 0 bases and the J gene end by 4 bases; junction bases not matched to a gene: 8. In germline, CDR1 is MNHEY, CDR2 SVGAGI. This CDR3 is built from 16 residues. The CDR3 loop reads CASSYSGSGSMYEQYF. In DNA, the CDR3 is TGTGCCAGCAGTTACTCGGGGAGCGGGAGTATGTACGAGCAGTACTTC.

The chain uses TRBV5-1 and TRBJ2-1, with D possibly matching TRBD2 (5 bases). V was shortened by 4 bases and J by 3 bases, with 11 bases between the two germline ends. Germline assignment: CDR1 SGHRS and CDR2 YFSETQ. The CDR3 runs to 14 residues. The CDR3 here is CASSMSGGYNEQFF. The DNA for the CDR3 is TGCGCCAGCAGCATGAGCGGCGGCTACAATGAGCAGTTCTTC.

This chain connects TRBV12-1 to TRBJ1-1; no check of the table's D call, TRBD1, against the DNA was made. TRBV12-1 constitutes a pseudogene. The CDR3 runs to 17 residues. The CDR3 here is CASSFGEADNMNTEAFF. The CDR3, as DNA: TGTGCCAGCAGCTTTGGCGAGGCGGACAACATGAACACTGAAGCTTTCTTT.

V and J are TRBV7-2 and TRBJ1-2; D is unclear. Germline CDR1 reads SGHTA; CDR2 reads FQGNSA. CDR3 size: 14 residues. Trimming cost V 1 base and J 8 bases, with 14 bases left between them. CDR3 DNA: TGTGCCAGCAGCTTAGTTACGTCTTTACGGGGCTACACCTTC. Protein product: CASSLVTSLRGYTF. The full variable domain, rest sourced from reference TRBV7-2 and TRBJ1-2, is GAGVSQSPSNKVTEKGKDVELRCDPISGHTALYWYRQSLGQGLEFLIYFQGNSAPDKSGLPSDRFSAERTGGSVSTLTIQRTQQEDSAVYLCASSLVTSLRGYTFGSGTRLTVV.

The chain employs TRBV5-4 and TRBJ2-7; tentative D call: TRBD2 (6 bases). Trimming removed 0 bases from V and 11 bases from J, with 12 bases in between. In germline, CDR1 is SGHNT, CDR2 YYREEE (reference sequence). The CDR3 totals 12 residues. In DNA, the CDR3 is TGTGCCAGCAGCTTGGACCTGGGGGGAGAGTACTTC. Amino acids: CASSLDLGGEYF.